This TCR beta chain is drawn from a study of T cells in Graves' hyperthyroidism and ophthalmopathy. Study results and caveats: Researchers found most expanded thyroid clonotypes above 0.001 in blood as well.

This clonotype was seen ten or more times. Its specificity is not known. Trimming cost V 3 bases and J 0 bases, with 18 bases left between them. Germline CDR1 is MNHEY and CDR2 is SMNVEV (reference sequence). CDR3 length: 17 residues. Newly diagnosed hyperthyroidism, duration under 2 months, in patients aged 18 to 65. Source material for PBMCs was 9 to 10 ml fresh peripheral blood. Authors of the study amplified TCR beta CDR3 regions from RNA transcripts. The TCR CDR3 was amplified in a first-round RT-PCR using the HTBI primer set. TCRdb fed the multiplex PCR reads into MiXCR, producing one record per CDR3 protein. This repertoire shows nearly 600,000 distinct CDR3 sequences, 11% to 15% found once; its top ten account for roughly 5.7%.

V and J are TRBV27 and TRBJ2-7; a possible D gene is TRBD2 (6 bases). The receptor's source is a woman aged 25 to 45 with Graves' hyperthyroidism that later progressed to Graves' ophthalmopathy. Sequenced input: blood. The CDR3 spells CASSLLAGGESSYEQYF. The CDR3 bases are TGTGCCAGCAGTTTGTTAGCAGGCGGGGAAAGCTCCTACGAGCAGTACTTC.